These 21 T cell receptor beta chains share one sample of origin, sequenced in a study of cytomegalovirus exposure and HLA in healthy donors. Clones were read by immunoSEQ multiplex PCR, and TCRdb kept only the in-frame ones, dropping some. The profile shows roughly 120,000 clones, around nine tenths of them singletons. Sequencing was done on a sample of PBMCs. The receptors come from a woman between 18 and 29 years old in good health and CMV-seropositive.

The rearrangement links TRBV13 to TRBJ2-3, with D possibly being TRBD2 (5 bases). V was shortened by 4 bases and J by 10 bases, with 15 bases between the two germline ends. CDR3 size: 13 residues. Germline V lookup: CDR1 PRHDT, CDR2 FYEKMQ (reference sequence). CDR3: CASSSLLTTAQYF. The CDR3 coding sequence is TGTGCCAGCAGCTCCCTCTTGACTACGGCGCAGTATTTT.

The chain joins TRBV11-1 to TRBJ2-7; TRBD1 aligns across 7 bases. Looked up from germline, CDR1 is SGHAT and CDR2 is FQDESV (reference sequence). There are 13 residues in the CDR3. J lost 4 bases, V lost 1 base, and 1 base had no gene match. DNA of the CDR3: TGTGCCAGCAGCTTAGGCAGGGGGTACGAGCAGTACTTC. It is translated as CASSLGRGYEQYF.

The chain is built from TRBV9 and TRBJ1-1; 8 positions match TRBD1. Germline V CDR1 and CDR2: SGDLS, YYNGEE. This CDR3 contains 13 residues. With V trimmed by 2 bases and J by 4 bases, 1 base remained unmatched. In DNA, the CDR3 is TGTGCCAGCAGCGTTACAGGGGGCACTGAAGCTTTCTTT. Its translation is CASSVTGGTEAFF.

The J gene is TRBJ1-2, the V gene TRBV28, with a weak D call TRBD1 (6 bases). Trimming pared 6 bases from V and 7 bases from J, leaving 12 bases between. The CDR3 consists of 12 residues. Germline V gene sequence: CDR1 MDHEN, CDR2 SYDVKM. The chain's CDR3 is CASSQGGGGYTF. The DNA of the CDR3 is TGTGCCAGCAGCCAAGGGGGGGGTGGCTACACCTTC.

The CDR3 coding sequence is TGTGCCAGCCCCGGAGTAGCGGGAGTTAACACCGGGGAGCTGTTTTTT. It yields the protein CASPGVAGVNTGELFF. The J gene is TRBJ2-2, the V gene TRBV18, with 9 bases that match TRBD2. V gave up 8 bases and J gave up 2 bases; unmatched junction bases: 9. The CDR3 has 16 amino acids. From germline, CDR1 is KGHSH and CDR2 LQKENI.

In DNA, the CDR3 is TGTGCCAGCAGTGGCGGGACTAGCGGTTACAATGAGCAGTTCTTC. Its translation is CASSGGTSGYNEQFF. The chain combines TRBV27 with TRBJ2-1; the match to TRBD2 covers 11 bases. Germline V gene data show CDR1 as MNHEY and CDR2 as SMNVEV (reference sequence). This CDR3 has 15 amino acids. The J segment lost 4 bases and the V segment lost 5 bases, leaving 4 bases of the junction unmatched.

The chain has TRBV9 and TRBJ1-3; 7 bases are a match to TRBD1. CDR1 is SGDLS, CDR2 YYNGEE, per germline. J lost 0 bases, V lost 3 bases, and 6 bases had no gene match. CDR3 length: 16 residues. The CDR3 here is CASSATGASSGNTIYF. As DNA, the CDR3 is TGTGCCAGCAGCGCCACAGGGGCCAGCTCTGGAAACACCATATATTTT.

This clone has more than one count but fewer than ten. The chain's CDR3 is CASRAGTGGEQYF. The DNA of the CDR3 is TGTGCCAGCAGGGCCGGGACAGGGGGCGAGCAGTACTTC. The chain recombines TRBV27 with TRBJ2-7, with 11 bases aligning to TRBD1. Germline V CDR1 and CDR2: MNHEY, SMNVEV (reference sequence). With 6 bases clipped from V and 6 bases from J, the junction kept 4 bases outside the gene matches. This CDR3 is 13 amino acids long.

The chain has TRBV6-1 and TRBJ1-1; D gene unclear. The CDR3 has 12 amino acids. Germline loops: CDR1 MNHNS, CDR2 SASEGT. Trimming removed 2 bases from V and 5 bases from J, with 6 bases in between. The CDR3 DNA reads TGTGCCAGCAGTGAATTGAGGACTGAAGCTTTCTTT. Its protein product is CASSELRTEAFF.

The chain carries TRBV27 and TRBJ1-1; 7 positions match TRBD1. CDR1 MNHEY and CDR2 SMNVEV come from the germline V gene (reference sequence). V lost 6 bases, J lost 1 base, and 8 bases stayed unmatched. The CDR3 loop spans 15 amino acids. The CDR3 DNA follows: TGTGCCAGCAGCCCCAGACAGGGCGGGAACACTGAAGCTTTCTTT. Its protein product is CASSPRQGGNTEAFF.

Only one count was recorded for this clone. V and J are TRBV18 and TRBJ1-2, with 7 bases identical to TRBD1. The CDR3 contains 15 residues. J was trimmed by 1 base and V by 1 base; bases with no gene match: 3. The germline gives CDR1 KGHSH, CDR2 LQKENI. The CDR3 DNA follows: TGTGCCAGCTCACCACGGGACAGCAGTAACTATGGCTACACCTTC. This encodes CASSPRDSSNYGYTF.

The chain links TRBV6-5 to TRBJ1-2, with 7 bases aligning to TRBD1. The CDR3 is 13 residues long. Germline V gives CDR1 MNHEY, CDR2 SVGAGI. With V trimmed by 5 bases and J by 8 bases, 8 bases remained unmatched. The chain's CDR3 is CASSPRQGGGYTF. CDR3 DNA: TGTGCCAGCAGTCCACGACAGGGTGGCGGCTACACCTTC.

In this sample, this clone turned up a few times. This rearrangement joins TRBV5-6 to TRBJ1-6; TRBD1 aligns across 9 bases. V shed 0 bases, J shed 9 bases, and the junction held 1 base outside the gene matches. The CDR3 runs 14 residues. The germline V gene has CDR1 SGHDT and CDR2 YYEEEE. CDR3: CASSLGQGVSPLHF. CDR3 DNA: TGTGCCAGCAGCTTGGGACAGGGGGTTTCACCCCTCCACTTT. The variable domain in full, completed from reference TRBV5-6 and TRBJ1-6, reads DAGVTQSPTHLIKTRGQQVTLRCSPKSGHDTVSWYQQALGQGPQFIFQYYEEEERQRGNFPDRFSGHQFPNYSSELNVNALLLGDSALYLCASSLGQGVSPLHFGNGTRLTVT.

V is TRBV6-1 and J is TRBJ2-5, with unresolved D. CDR1 MNHNS and CDR2 SASEGT come from the germline V gene. The CDR3 consists of 12 residues. The germline V and J ends were trimmed by 7 bases and 5 bases, with 11 bases remaining between them. The chain's CDR3 is CASTLVGETQYF. CDR3 DNA: TGTGCCAGCACCCTCGTGGGCGAGACCCAGTACTTC.

V and J are TRBV18 and TRBJ2-1, with D maybe TRBD2 (6 bases). The germline V gene encodes CDR1 KGHSH and CDR2 LQKENI. V was cut by 2 bases and J by 10 bases, with 15 bases left in between. This CDR3 region has 14 residues. DNA for the CDR3: TGTGCCAGCTCACCAGCTACCGGGGGTCGAGAGCAGTTCTTC. Translating gives CASSPATGGREQFF.

V is TRBV7-6 and J is TRBJ1-2, with TRBD1 matching over 10 bases. The trim removed 5 bases at V and 8 bases at J, leaving 8 bases unmatched. The CDR3 is 14 amino acids. CDR1 and CDR2 from the germline V gene are SGHVS and FNYEAQ. CDR3 region: CASSRDRGLGGYTF. As DNA, the CDR3 is TGTGCCAGCAGCAGAGACAGGGGGCTGGGGGGCTACACCTTC.

This chain joins TRBV14 and TRBJ1-2; D may be TRBD1 (5 bases). The germline gives CDR1 SGHDN, CDR2 FVKESK. Deletions cut 0 bases from V and 8 bases from J, with 10 bases between. CDR3 length equals 13 residues. The CDR3: CASSQDWGDGYTF. The CDR3 DNA sequence: TGTGCCAGCAGCCAAGATTGGGGGGACGGCTACACCTTC.

The rearrangement uses TRBV18 and TRBJ2-1; TRBD2 matches 9 bases. The J segment lost 6 bases and the V segment lost 5 bases, leaving 8 bases of the junction unmatched. CDR1 and CDR2 from the germline V gene are KGHSH and LQKENI. The CDR3 is made up of 15 amino acids. CDR3: CASSRGREGPNEQFF. The CDR3, as DNA: TGTGCCAGCTCAAGAGGGCGGGAGGGGCCCAATGAGCAGTTCTTC.

The CDR3 loop is CASSLGGGAFNEQFF. In DNA form, the CDR3 reads TGTGCCAGCAGCTTAGGAGGGGGCGCATTCAATGAGCAGTTCTTC. V usage is TRBV5-6 and J usage is TRBJ2-1; D perhaps matches TRBD1 (7 bases). The CDR3 consists of 15 residues. Germline CDR1 SGHDT, CDR2 YYEEEE. V was trimmed by 2 bases and J by 6 bases, leaving 15 bases between them.

CDR3 DNA sequence: TGTGCCAGCAGCTTAACAGCGGGAGGGTACGAGCAGTACTTC. Translated, it gives CASSLTAGGYEQYF. The chain couples TRBV7-3 to TRBJ2-7; 10 bases match TRBD2. CDR3 length: 14 amino acids. The V and J ends lost 0 bases and 4 bases, in that order; junction bases with no gene match: 0. CDR1 and CDR2 from the germline V gene are SGHTA and FQGTGA.

The V call is TRBV6-5, the J call TRBJ2-6; 8 bases are a match to TRBD1. The CDR3 runs to 14 residues. CDR1 and CDR2 from the germline V gene are MNHEY and SVGAGI. V was pared by 6 bases and J by 10 bases, with 8 bases of the junction left unmatched. The CDR3 is CASRLQDRVNVLTF. For the CDR3, the DNA is TGTGCCAGCAGACTACAGGACAGGGTTAACGTCCTGACTTTC.